This is a list of T cell receptor beta chains from one sample in a study of blood T cell repertoires in COVID-19. Clones were read by immunoSEQ multiplex PCR, and TCRdb kept only the in-frame ones, dropping some. The data show about 110,000 clones, 60% to 85% seen once. The specimen was peripheral blood. The receptors were gathered from a human donor with acute or convalescent COVID-19. The donor label of this sample is uncertain. Each CDR3 is given with its conserved first and last residue. A D gene is named only where the DNA matches it firmly. Clone size is not always given. Where it is, it says once, few, many or a class for expanded clones.

>15|TRBV7-2|TRBJ1-3|TRBD1|NA
TGTGCCAGCAGCGCCCGGGACAGCTCTGGAAACACCATATATTTT
CASSARDSSGNTIYF
>14|TRBV10-1|TRBJ1-3|NA|NA
TGCGCCAGCAGTGAGTACAGCTCTGGAAACACCATATATTTT
CASSEYSSGNTIYF
>15|TRBV19|TRBJ1-2|NA|NA
TGTGCCAGTAGTCGTCCACAGGGCATTAAGGATGGCTACACCTTC
CASSRPQGIKDGYTF
>16|TRBV5-1|TRBJ2-6|TRBD1|few
TGCGCCAGCAGCTTGGCCCAGGGGGCTGGGGCCAACGTCCTGACTTTC
CASSLAQGAGANVLTF
>15|TRBV18|TRBJ1-1|NA|NA
TGTGCCAGCTCACCACCAGGGGTCCGAAACACTGAAGCTTTCTTT
CASSPPGVRNTEAFF
>16|TRBV29-1|TRBJ2-1|TRBD2|NA
TGCAGCGTTGCGGGGGGGGCGACTAGCCTGACGAATGAGCAGTTCTTC
CSVAGGATSLTNEQFF
>16|TRBV6-1|TRBJ2-3|TRBD2|NA
TGTGCCAGCAGTGAAGGCGGCGGGGGGCCGGTGGATACGCAGTATTTT
CASSEGGGGPVDTQYF
>13|TRBV28|TRBJ2-3|NA|NA
TGTGCCAGCAGTTTATCTTCCACAGATACGCAGTATTTT
CASSLSSTDTQYF
>16|TRBV14|TRBJ2-7|TRBD1|NA
TGTGCCAGCAGCCTATCCCGGGACAGGGCCTCCTACGAGCAGTACTTC
CASSLSRDRASYEQYF
>15|TRBV3-1/TRBV3-2|TRBJ2-2|NA|NA
TGTGCCAGCAGCCCCATGAGGTGGGACACCGGGGAGCTGTTTTTT
CASSPMRWDTGELFF
>12|TRBV11-2|TRBJ1-2|NA|NA
TGTGCCAGCAGCGCGGGCAGCTATGGCTACACCTTC
CASSAGSYGYTF
>13|TRBV25-1|TRBJ1-6|TRBD1|NA
TGTGCCAGCAGAGGACAGGGGGATTCACCCCTCCACTTT
CASRGQGDSPLHF
>15|TRBV9|TRBJ2-5|TRBD1|few
TGTGCCAGCAGCGCTCGGACAGGGTACCAAGAGACCCAGTACTTC
CASSARTGYQETQYF
>13|TRBV10-3|TRBJ1-5|NA|NA
TGTGCCATCAGTGGACAGGTCACCGGGGCCCAGCATTTT
CAISGQVTGAQHF
>16|TRBV7-6|TRBJ2-5|TRBD2|NA
TGTGCCAGCAGCCAGGTGGGACTAGCGGGGAAAGAGACCCAGTACTTC
CASSQVGLAGKETQYF
>15|TRBV7-8|TRBJ1-1|TRBD1|NA
TGTGCCAGCAGCTTTGGACAGGGGGCGAACACTGAAGCTTTCTTT
CASSFGQGANTEAFF
>16|TRBV5-1|TRBJ1-1|TRBD1|NA
TGCGCCAGCAGCTTCATCACGGGACAGGGGAACACTGAAGCTTTCTTT
CASSFITGQGNTEAFF
>15|TRBV4-2|TRBJ2-1|TRBD2|NA
TGTGCCAGCAGCCTTAGCGGGGGGGATTTCAATGAGCAGTTCTTC
CASSLSGGDFNEQFF
>15|TRBV24-1|TRBJ2-4|TRBD1|few
TGTGCCACCAGTGACCCGACAGGGACGGAAAACATTCAGTACTTC
CATSDPTGTENIQYF
>14|TRBV30|TRBJ1-1|TRBD1|NA
TGTGCCTGGACCCCAGACAGGGCGGCCACTGAAGCTTTCTTT
CAWTPDRAATEAFF
>21|TRBV5-1|TRBJ1-6|NA|NA
TGCGCCAGCAGCTTGACCCCTACGACAGGTACAACCAGCTCCTATAATTCACCCCTCCACTTT
CASSLTPTTGTTSSYNSPLHF
>14|TRBV19|TRBJ2-3|TRBD1|NA
TGTGCCAGTAGCCCCGGGACAGGGGTAAATACGCAGTATTTT
CASSPGTGVNTQYF
>13|TRBV6-5|TRBJ1-6|TRBD1|NA
TGTGCCATCACAGGGGGTGCTTCTTTACCCCTCCACTTT
CAITGGASLPLHF
>14|TRBV3-1/TRBV3-2|TRBJ2-7|NA|NA
TGTGCCAGCAGCCACGGGACTTTGAGTTCCGAGCAGTACTTC
CASSHGTLSSEQYF
>14|TRBV5-1|TRBJ1-2|TRBD1|NA
TGCGCCAGCAGCTTGGGACAGGGAGGCTATGGCTACACCTTC
CASSLGQGGYGYTF
>15|TRBV7-2|TRBJ2-1|NA|NA
TGTGCCAGCAGCTTATCTGCGGGGAGACAAAATGAGCAGTTCTTC
CASSLSAGRQNEQFF
>15|TRBV6-5|TRBJ1-5|NA|NA
TGTGCCAGCAGTCGAGGGCAAAGCCAAGATCAGCCCCAGCATTTT
CASSRGQSQDQPQHF
>12|TRBV12-3/TRBV12-4|TRBJ1-1|NA|few
TGTGCCAGCAGTTCCCTAACTGCACAAGCTTTCTTT
CASSSLTAQAFF
>16|TRBV9|TRBJ1-3|TRBD1|few
TGTGCCAGCAGCGTAGGCGGGACAGGGTCTGGAAACACCATATATTTT
CASSVGGTGSGNTIYF
>15|TRBV6-5|TRBJ1-2|TRBD1|few
TGTGCCAGCAGCCCCGCTGGGACAGCTAACTATGGCTACACCTTC
CASSPAGTANYGYTF
>15|TRBV20-1|TRBJ1-1|TRBD1|NA
TGCAGTGCTAGTAAGACAGGGCGGGTGAGAACTGAAGCTTTCTTT
CSASKTGRVRTEAFF
>15|TRBV7-8|TRBJ1-5|NA|NA
TGTGCCAGCAGCTTAGACAGGCTTGGCCATCAGCCCCAGCATTTT
CASSLDRLGHQPQHF
>14|TRBV6-2/TRBV6-3|TRBJ1-5|NA|many
TGTGCCAGCAGTTACGGCACCCTTAATCAGCCCCAGCATTTT
CASSYGTLNQPQHF
>14|TRBV5-1|TRBJ1-4|NA|few
TGCGCCAGCAGCTGGGCAGGACTTAATGAAAAACTGTTTTTT
CASSWAGLNEKLFF
>14|TRBV3-1/TRBV3-2|TRBJ2-3|TRBD2|once
TGTGCCAGCAGCAGAGGACTAGTGAGAGATACGCAGTATTTT
CASSRGLVRDTQYF
>15|TRBV5-1|TRBJ2-5|NA|few
TGCGCCAGCAGGGCCCTGGGGGGTACACAAGAGACCCAGTACTTC
CASRALGGTQETQYF
>16|TRBV24-1|TRBJ2-1|NA|few
TGTGCCACGGCCCCGCGACCGGCAGGCTCCTACAATGAGCAGTTCTTC
CATAPRPAGSYNEQFF
>14|TRBV5-1|TRBJ1-2|NA|NA
TGCGCCAGCAGCTTGTCCAGGGGAGAGGATGGCTACACCTTC
CASSLSRGEDGYTF
>18|TRBV7-8|TRBJ2-2|TRBD2|medium-sized
TGTGCCAGCAGCCGAGGTAGCGGGGGGGCCTCTTACACCGGGGAGCTGTTTTTT
CASSRGSGGASYTGELFF
>13|TRBV3-1/TRBV3-2|TRBJ1-3|NA|NA
TGTGCCAGCAGCCATAGTGCTGGAAACACCATATATTTT
CASSHSAGNTIYF
>13|TRBV10-3|TRBJ1-6|TRBD1|NA
TGTGCCACCAACCGGGACAGGGTTTCACCCCTCCACTTT
CATNRDRVSPLHF
>18|TRBV3-1/TRBV3-2|TRBJ1-4|TRBD1|NA
TGTGCCAGCAGCCAAGATTTTAAGACAGGGGCGTTTAATGAAAAACTGTTTTTT
CASSQDFKTGAFNEKLFF
>14|TRBV5-1|TRBJ1-2|NA|NA
TGCGCCAGCAGCTTGGGCGTAGTTAACTATGGCTACACCTTC
CASSLGVVNYGYTF
>15|TRBV28|TRBJ2-6|NA|once
TGTGCCAGCAGTCTTGCAGTTGATGGGGCCAACGTCCTGACTTTC
CASSLAVDGANVLTF
>17|TRBV12-5|TRBJ1-3|TRBD1|NA
TGTGCTAGTGGTTCCAACAGGGGGGGTTCGATTGGAAACACCATATATTTT
CASGSNRGGSIGNTIYF
>14|TRBV7-3|TRBJ2-1|NA|NA
TGTGCCAGCAGCTTACGGGGAACAGGGAATGAGCAGTTCTTC
CASSLRGTGNEQFF
>14|TRBV30|TRBJ2-2|TRBD2|NA
TGTGCCTTAAGGAGCGGGGGGAACACCGGGGAGCTGTTTTTT
CALRSGGNTGELFF